This is a list of T cell receptor beta chains from one sample in a study of blood T cell repertoires in COVID-19. The method was immunoSEQ multiplex PCR; TCRdb's version includes in-frame clones alone and lacks a portion of them. Altogether roughly 77,000 clones are present, 75% to 85% being singletons, with the ten largest covering 4.5% to 5.5%. Source material: peripheral blood. These receptors originate from a woman aged 65 to 85 with acute or convalescent COVID-19. Each CDR3 is given with its conserved first and last residue. A D gene is named only where the DNA matches it firmly. Clone size is given for some rows only: seen once, a few or many times, or a class if the clone is expanded.

J gene,V gene,D gene,clone size,CDR3 DNA,CDR3 protein
TRBJ2-1,TRBV4-3,.,once,TGCGCCAGCAGCCAAGATCTAATCGGGATTGCTTACAATGAGCAGTTCTTC,CASSQDLIGIAYNEQFF
TRBJ2-5,TRBV11-3,.,.,TGTGCCAGCAGCCCCCGTGGACCGGTCGTGGTGGGGGCCAAAGAGACCCAGTACTTC,CASSPRGPVVVGAKETQYF
TRBJ2-3,TRBV5-1,TRBD2,.,TGCGCCAGCAGCTTGGTACCTAGCGGGGTAGGTCGAGATACGCAGTATTTT,CASSLVPSGVGRDTQYF
TRBJ1-2,TRBV6-1,.,.,TGTGCCAGCAGTGACGCGGGGTACTATGGCTACACCTTC,CASSDAGYYGYTF
TRBJ1-2,TRBV6-5,TRBD1,.,TGTGCCAGCAAACATGACAGGGGCGACTCGGGCGGCTACACCTTC,CASKHDRGDSGGYTF
TRBJ1-2,TRBV6-5,.,.,TGTGCCAGTAGGGGGGGCGGCTATGGCTACACCTTC,CASRGGGYGYTF
TRBJ1-4,TRBV10-2,.,.,TGCGCCAGCAGTGAAGGGGGTAGTAATGAAAAACTGTTTTTT,CASSEGGSNEKLFF
TRBJ2-1,TRBV6-6,.,once,TGTGCCGCTGCCCGGGGAAATGAGCAGTTCTTC,CAAARGNEQFF
TRBJ1-4,TRBV19,.,.,TGTGCCAGTAGTACATCGCGGTCGTCAACTAATGAAAAACTGTTTTTT,CASSTSRSSTNEKLFF
TRBJ2-7,TRBV19,.,.,TGTGCCGCCGGGGGGCGGGGGCTCTCCTACGAGCAGTACTTC,CAAGGRGLSYEQYF
TRBJ1-2,TRBV6-5,.,.,TGTGCCAGTCTATCGGCTAGTTATGGCTACACCTTC,CASLSASYGYTF
TRBJ1-1,TRBV5-6,.,.,TGTGCCAGCAGCTTGGGGCAGGGTTACACTGAAGCTTTCTTT,CASSLGQGYTEAFF
TRBJ1-4,TRBV2,TRBD1,once,TGTGCCAGCAGGCCCGGGACAGGGAATGAAAAACTGTTTTTT,CASRPGTGNEKLFF
TRBJ2-7,TRBV10-3,.,.,TGTGCCATCAGTGACTTGTACAGGGAAGTAGGTACTAGCGAGCAGTACTTC,CAISDLYREVGTSEQYF
TRBJ1-1,TRBV7-6,TRBD1,.,TGTGCCAGCAGCTCCGGGACAGGGGCTGAAGCTTTCTTT,CASSSGTGAEAFF
TRBJ2-3,TRBV6-1,.,once,TGTGCCAGCAGTGGGTACCGGGACAAAAACACAGATACGCAGTATTTT,CASSGYRDKNTDTQYF
TRBJ1-1,TRBV6-5,.,.,TGTGCCAGCAGTTACAGATCGGGTATGAACACTGAAGCTTTCTTT,CASSYRSGMNTEAFF
TRBJ2-1,TRBV7-8,.,.,TGTGCCAGCAGCTTAGCCCTGGGGGGTGAGCAGTTCTTC,CASSLALGGEQFF
TRBJ1-4,TRBV21-1,.,.,TGTGCCAGCACGGGACTCGAACATGAAAAACTGTTTTTT,CASTGLEHEKLFF
TRBJ1-1,TRBV11-2,.,.,TGTGCCAGCAGCTCCTGGGGCCCGCGGGAAGCTTTCTTT,CASSSWGPREAFF
TRBJ2-3,TRBV4-2,TRBD2,once,TGTGCCAGCAGCCCAGAAGCGGGGGGGGCCGGTAGAGATACGCAGTATTTT,CASSPEAGGAGRDTQYF
TRBJ2-3,TRBV5-4,TRBD2,few,TGTGCCAGCAGCTTTAGCGGGGGGCGGGGAGATACGCAGTATTTT,CASSFSGGRGDTQYF
TRBJ1-5,TRBV5-4,.,few,TGTGCCAGCAGCTTTCAAGGGGGCAATCAGCCCCAGCATTTT,CASSFQGGNQPQHF
TRBJ1-1,TRBV7-9,TRBD1,.,TGTGCCAGCAGCTTGGTCCCGACAGGGGTGAACACTGAAGCTTTCTTT,CASSLVPTGVNTEAFF